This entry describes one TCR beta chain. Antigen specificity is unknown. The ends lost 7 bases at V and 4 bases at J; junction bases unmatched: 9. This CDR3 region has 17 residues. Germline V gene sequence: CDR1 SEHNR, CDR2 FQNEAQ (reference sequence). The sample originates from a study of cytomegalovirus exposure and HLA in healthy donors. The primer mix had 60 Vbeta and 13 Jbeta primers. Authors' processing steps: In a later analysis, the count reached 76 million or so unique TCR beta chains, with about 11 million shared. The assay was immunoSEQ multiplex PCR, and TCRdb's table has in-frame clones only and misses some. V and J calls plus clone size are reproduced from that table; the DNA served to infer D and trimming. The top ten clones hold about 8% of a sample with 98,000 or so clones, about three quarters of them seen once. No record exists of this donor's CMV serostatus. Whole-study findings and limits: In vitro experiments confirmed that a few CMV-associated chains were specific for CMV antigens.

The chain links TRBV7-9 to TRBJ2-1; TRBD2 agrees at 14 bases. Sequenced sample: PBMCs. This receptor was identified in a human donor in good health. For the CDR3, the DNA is TGTGCCAGCACCACGGGACTAGCGGGAGTAAAATACAATGAGCAGTTCTTC. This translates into CASTTGLAGVKYNEQFF.